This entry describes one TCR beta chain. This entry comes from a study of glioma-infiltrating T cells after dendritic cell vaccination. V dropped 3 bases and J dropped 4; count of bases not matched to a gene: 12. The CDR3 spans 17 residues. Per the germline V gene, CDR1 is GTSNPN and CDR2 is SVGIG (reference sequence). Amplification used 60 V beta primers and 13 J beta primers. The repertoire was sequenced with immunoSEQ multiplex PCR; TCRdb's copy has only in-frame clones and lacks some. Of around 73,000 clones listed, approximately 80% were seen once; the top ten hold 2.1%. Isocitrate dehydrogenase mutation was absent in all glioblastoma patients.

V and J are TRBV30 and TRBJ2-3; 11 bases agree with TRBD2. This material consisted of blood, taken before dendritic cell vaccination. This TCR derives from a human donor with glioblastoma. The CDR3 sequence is CAWRKKDSGRGSDTQYF. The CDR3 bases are TGTGCCTGGAGGAAAAAAGATAGCGGGAGGGGGTCAGATACGCAGTATTTT.